This is a list of T cell receptor beta chains from one sample in a study of early T cells in non-severe SARS-CoV-2 infection. MiXCR was run by TCRdb on the 5' RACE reads, yielding one entry per CDR3 protein. The sample has around 61,000 distinct CDR3 sequences; 11% are singletons. Sequenced material: whole blood. The receptors derive from an adult who was a healthcare worker with PCR-confirmed SARS-CoV-2 infection or an uninfected control (not recorded which). Each CDR3 is given with its conserved first and last residue. Each record gives: CDR3 protein, D gene, clone size, V gene. The D gene is left open where the match is weak. Size values are once, few and many counts, or a class for expanded clones, and some rows have none.

CDR3 protein: CASSSPGQGAANGYTF
D gene: TRBD1
clone size: many
V gene: TRBV28

CDR3 protein: CVTSGGVPYEQYF
D gene: TRBD1
clone size: NA
V gene: TRBV10-3

CDR3 protein: CASSFRSTGTAYNSPLHF
D gene: NA
clone size: many
V gene: TRBV7-2

CDR3 protein: CASSLEHRVGTQYF
D gene: NA
clone size: NA
V gene: TRBV7-9

CDR3 protein: CASSKGNRRDTIYF
D gene: NA
clone size: many
V gene: TRBV7-2

CDR3 protein: CASSSTPTNTEAFF
D gene: NA
clone size: many
V gene: TRBV11-2

CDR3 protein: CASGFGTEIQYF
D gene: NA
clone size: few
V gene: TRBV12-5

CDR3 protein: CSARGGLLDEQYF
D gene: NA
clone size: many
V gene: TRBV20-1

CDR3 protein: CASSLAPARRSGNEQFF
D gene: NA
clone size: many
V gene: TRBV7-8

CDR3 protein: CASSYRGRPYNEQFF
D gene: NA
clone size: few
V gene: TRBV6-2/TRBV6-3

CDR3 protein: CASTPRTSGGSGELFF
D gene: TRBD2
clone size: NA
V gene: TRBV12-3/TRBV12-4

CDR3 protein: CAISEAQGTTEAFF
D gene: TRBD1
clone size: many
V gene: TRBV10-3

CDR3 protein: CASSVEGSGANVLTF
D gene: NA
clone size: NA
V gene: TRBV9

CDR3 protein: CASSSFLATSYEQYF
D gene: NA
clone size: many
V gene: TRBV11-2

CDR3 protein: CASSPEGIARNTIYF
D gene: NA
clone size: many
V gene: TRBV18

CDR3 protein: CASINDRANTGELFF
D gene: TRBD1
clone size: many
V gene: TRBV6-6

CDR3 protein: CASGGLVGETQYF
D gene: NA
clone size: many
V gene: TRBV6-1

CDR3 protein: CASRTGEAYEQYF
D gene: NA
clone size: once
V gene: TRBV6-2/TRBV6-3

CDR3 protein: CSFSGDIQYF
D gene: TRBD2
clone size: few
V gene: TRBV20-1

CDR3 protein: CASSGGMDEKLFF
D gene: NA
clone size: once
V gene: TRBV2

CDR3 protein: CASSPLSRGVENIQYF
D gene: TRBD2
clone size: NA
V gene: TRBV27

CDR3 protein: CASSLDNTDTQYF
D gene: NA
clone size: NA
V gene: TRBV7-2

CDR3 protein: CAISVTGENSPLHF
D gene: TRBD1
clone size: NA
V gene: TRBV10-3

CDR3 protein: CASSRAVTGDTVYGYTF
D gene: TRBD1
clone size: many
V gene: TRBV4-1

CDR3 protein: CASSSAGRIRNIQYF
D gene: NA
clone size: few
V gene: TRBV7-2

CDR3 protein: CASSPPVWTGSVPNQPQHF
D gene: TRBD1
clone size: many
V gene: TRBV28

CDR3 protein: CASSRSSSYNEQFF
D gene: NA
clone size: few
V gene: TRBV7-2

CDR3 protein: CASGLNTIYF
D gene: NA
clone size: few
V gene: TRBV12-3/TRBV12-4

CDR3 protein: CASTGQMNTEAFF
D gene: NA
clone size: few
V gene: TRBV7-2

CDR3 protein: CASSESTFSGVSTEAFF
D gene: NA
clone size: few
V gene: TRBV10-1

CDR3 protein: CASSLTSAHYEQYF
D gene: NA
clone size: NA
V gene: TRBV7-9

CDR3 protein: CASTLGQANYGYTF
D gene: TRBD1
clone size: many
V gene: TRBV11-2

CDR3 protein: CASSPSNSNQPQHF
D gene: NA
clone size: many
V gene: TRBV7-8

CDR3 protein: CASSYFSGGLSGANVLTF
D gene: TRBD2
clone size: many
V gene: TRBV6-2/TRBV6-3

CDR3 protein: CASSLTGANYNEQFF
D gene: TRBD1
clone size: many
V gene: TRBV7-2

CDR3 protein: CSADDGPNEQFF
D gene: NA
clone size: NA
V gene: TRBV20-1

CDR3 protein: CASSSLGGDTEAFF
D gene: NA
clone size: many
V gene: TRBV7-9